The clone carrying this T cell receptor (beta chain) is identified as medium-sized from frequency. Its antigen remains unidentified. The record originates from a study of CXCR3-negative and CXCR3-positive naive CD8 T cells. Points from the study as a whole: TRB CDR3 hydrophobicity was greater in CXCR3-positive naive cells than in CXCR3-negative naive cells.

The authors made the TRB cDNA libraries by 5' RACE using UMI labels. TCRdb reprocessed the 5' RACE reads and reports one entry per CDR3 protein, with no DNA. The table for this sample gives about 5,500 distinct CDR3 sequences. Sequenced sample: naive CXCR3+ CD8+ T cells from blood. Subset: CD45RO-CCR7+CD27+CD95- naive CD8+ T cells expressing CXCR3 (TNR3+). The TCR comes from a human donor in good health. Some clones in this sample may be carry-over from other donors' samples.

The CDR3 loop is CSVEVAPRGRGGANVLTF. The chain couples TRBV29-1 to TRBJ2-6; no DNA is available, so the TRBD1 call from TCRdb remains unchecked. Germline lookup yields CDR1 SQVTM and CDR2 ANQGSEA. The CDR3 runs 18 residues.